A single sample is the source of the 32 T cell receptor beta chains below, sequenced in a study of beta chain features in type 1 diabetes. The investigators reverse transcribed all of the isolated RNA, so they sequenced expressed TCRB transcripts. TCRdb's copy holds only in-frame clones and misses some; the assay was immunoSEQ multiplex PCR. The sample contains approximately 150,000 clones, roughly 10% of which appear only once. Source material: naive CD4+ T cells from blood. The receptor set was obtained from a man aged 18 to 29 in good health.

This clone was detected ten times or more. The chain combines TRBV13 with TRBJ2-5, with 10 positions matching TRBD2. V shed 5 bases, J shed 4 bases, and the junction held 7 bases outside the gene matches. This CDR3 comprises 15 residues. Germline CDR1 is PRHDT and CDR2 is FYEKMQ (reference sequence). The CDR3 DNA reads as TGTGCCAGCAGCAAAAGCGGGGGGGCTTCAGAGACCCAGTACTTC. This codes for CASSKSGGASETQYF.

This clone has more than one count but fewer than ten. The V gene is TRBV6-6, the J gene TRBJ1-6, with D unclear. This CDR3 contains 16 residues. CDR1 and CDR2 from the germline V gene are MNHNY and SVGAGI (reference sequence). Trimming shortened V by 8 bases and J by 3 bases, and 17 bases separated the two germline ends. CDR3 in DNA: TGTGCCAGCCTAAGAGGGCAGGAGGTCTATAATTCACCCCTCCACTTT. It specifies CASLRGQEVYNSPLHF.

This chain links TRBV28 with TRBJ2-3, with D possibly being TRBD2 (6 bases). In germline, CDR1 is MDHEN, CDR2 SYDVKM. Trimming removed 3 bases at V and 2 bases at J, with 9 bases between. This CDR3 spans 14 amino acids. The CDR3 loop reads CASSFGGFTDTQYF. CDR3 bases: TGTGCCAGCAGTTTCGGGGGATTCACAGATACGCAGTATTTT.

This clone has more than one count but fewer than ten. The chain combines TRBV9 with TRBJ2-6; no reliable D call. Trimming left V 3 bases short and J 2 bases short, with 9 bases between. The CDR3 loop spans 15 amino acids. CDR1 and CDR2 from the germline V gene are SGDLS and YYNGEE. CDR3 protein: CASSAQAAGANVLTF. The CDR3 coding sequence is TGTGCCAGCAGCGCCCAGGCTGCTGGGGCCAACGTCCTGACTTTC. Full variable domain (missing parts from reference TRBV9 and TRBJ2-6): DSGVTQTPKHLITATGQRVTLRCSPRSGDLSVYWYQQSLDQGLQFLIQYYNGEERAKGNILERFSAQQFPDLHSELNLSSLELGDSALYFCASSAQAAGANVLTFGAGSRLTVL.

There are a few counts of this clone. V gene TRBV7-6 combines with J gene TRBJ1-6, with unresolved D. The CDR3 totals 16 residues. CDR1 is SGHVS and CDR2 is FNYEAQ in the germline V gene. V lost 5 bases and J 8 bases, leaving 19 bases between the germline ends. The CDR3 sequence is CASSLGEGAGDSPLHF. The CDR3, as DNA: TGTGCCAGCAGCCTAGGAGAGGGCGCTGGGGATTCACCCCTCCACTTT.

This clone was observed a few times. The chain has TRBV2 and TRBJ1-2, with 8 bases aligning to TRBD1. The junction had 8 bases not matched to a gene; V was cut back by 5 bases and J by 0 bases. CDR1 is SNHLY, CDR2 FYNNEI, per germline. The CDR3 has 16 amino acids. This chain's CDR3 is CASSSTTGATNYGYTF. The CDR3 region has the DNA TGTGCCAGCAGTTCTACGACAGGGGCAACTAACTATGGCTACACCTTC.

This clone has just a few counts. The genes are TRBV28 and TRBJ1-5, with a tentative D call TRBD1 (6 bases). V was cut by 3 bases and J by 4 bases, with 10 bases left in between. The germline CDR1 and CDR2 sequences are MDHEN and SYDVKM. This CDR3 contains 14 residues. The CDR3 protein is CASSFHTGNQPQHF. The DNA of the CDR3 is TGTGCCAGCAGTTTCCATACAGGGAATCAGCCCCAGCATTTT.

With respect to this clone: Germline and junction disagree at one end, which may indicate a read error. The chain uses TRBV5-1 and TRBJ2-2; tentative D call: TRBD2 (6 bases). This CDR3 spans 12 amino acids. CDR1 is SGHRS and CDR2 is YFSETQ in the germline V gene. The DNA for the CDR3 is TGCGCCAGCAGCTTGGGGCGGGACGAGCGGTTTTTT. The encoded protein is CASSLGRDERFF.

This clone was observed a handful of times. Its ends do not fully match the called genes, so a read error is possible. This chain connects TRBV6-1 to TRBJ2-1; a weak D match, TRBD1 (6 bases). Germline V gene lookup returns CDR1 MNHNS and CDR2 SASEGT. CDR3 length: 13 residues. CDR3 sequence reads: CAISESLTGHGFF. The CDR3 DNA is TGTGCCATCAGTGAGTCTTTGACGGGACACGGGTTCTTC.

This clone was recorded many times. CDR3: CASSLNSPDEQFF. The CDR3 DNA follows: TGTGCCAGCAGCCTAAACTCCCCGGATGAGCAGTTCTTC. The chain links TRBV11-2 to TRBJ2-1; D call uncertain. V was cut by 5 bases and J by 8 bases, with 13 bases left in between. Germline V lookup: CDR1 SGHAT, CDR2 FQNNGV. This CDR3 has 13 amino acids.

In its sample, this clone was seen a few times. The J gene is TRBJ1-5, the V gene TRBV9; weak D call: TRBD1 (5 bases). The V gene's germline CDR1 is SGDLS and CDR2 YYNGEE. Between the trimmed V and J ends, which lost 4 bases and 6 bases, there was a span of 14 bases. There are 14 residues in the CDR3. The CDR3 protein is CASSPGEGPQPQHF. The DNA for the CDR3 is TGTGCCAGCAGCCCGGGGGAGGGTCCTCAGCCCCAGCATTTT.

This clone was counted many times. Other DNA sequences in this sample translate to the same CDR3. The rearrangement uses TRBV5-1 and TRBJ2-7, with 9 bases fitting TRBD2. The CDR3 length is 14 residues. V gave up 5 bases and J gave up 0 bases; unmatched junction bases: 3. Germline V lookup: CDR1 SGHRS, CDR2 YFSETQ. In DNA form, the CDR3 reads TGCGCCAGCAGTAGCGGGGGAAGCTCCTACGAGCAGTACTTC. This sequence encodes CASSSGGSSYEQYF.

This clone appeared a few times. The V and J genes are TRBV7-9 and TRBJ2-2; TRBD1 might be the D (5 bases). The V gene lost 7 bases and the J gene lost 8 bases, with 8 bases spanning the gap. There are 11 residues in the CDR3. Per germline, CDR1 SEHNR and CDR2 FQNEAQ (reference sequence). In DNA, the CDR3 is TGTGCCAGCAATCAGGGTGGGGAGCTGTTTTTT. This encodes CASNQGGELFF.

This clone was detected once. This chain connects TRBV5-8 to TRBJ2-5; 8 bases are a match to TRBD1. Germline V gene data show CDR1 as SGHTS and CDR2 as YDEGEE. V shed 3 bases, J shed 5 bases, and the junction held 9 bases outside the gene matches. CDR3 length: 15 amino acids. The CDR3 bases are TGTGCCAGCAGCTATGACAGGGGAGGTCCGGAGACCCAGTACTTC. Translating gives CASSYDRGGPETQYF. The full variable domain, completed using reference TRBV5-8 and TRBJ2-5, is EAGVTQSPTHLIKTRGQQATLRCSPISGHTSVYWYQQALGLGLQFLLWYDEGEERNRGNFPPRFSGRQFPNYSSELNVNALELEDSALYLCASSYDRGGPETQYFGPGTRLLVL.

This clone was detected a few times. The chain has TRBV28 and TRBJ1-5, with D maybe TRBD1 (5 bases). Germline values: CDR1 MDHEN, CDR2 SYDVKM. The V end was cut by 4 bases, the J end by 2 bases, with 15 bases between. The CDR3 is made up of 16 amino acids. The CDR3 sequence: CASSSYVGGGNQPQHF. CDR3 DNA sequence: TGTGCCAGCAGTTCCTATGTGGGGGGTGGCAATCAGCCCCAGCATTTT. Complete variable domain (other parts from reference TRBV28 and TRBJ1-5): DVKVTQSSRYLVKRTGEKVFLECVQDMDHENMFWYRQDPGLGLRLIYFSYDVKMKEKGDIPEGYSVSREKKERFSLILESASTNQTSMYLCASSSYVGGGNQPQHFGDGTRLSIL.

The chain's CDR3 is CATSNRYQPQHF. In DNA form, the CDR3 reads TGTGCCACCAGCAACAGATATCAGCCCCAGCATTTT. J is TRBJ1-5 and V is TRBV15; D gene ambiguous. The germline V gene encodes CDR1 LNHNV and CDR2 YYDKDF (reference sequence). Trimming removed 4 bases from V and 5 bases from J, with 6 bases in between. CDR3 length: 12 residues.

The sample holds a few counts of this clone. J is TRBJ1-2 and V is TRBV5-4; D gene unclear. Germline CDR1 is SGHNT and CDR2 is YYREEE (reference sequence). The CDR3 totals 14 residues. Trimming removed 4 bases from V and 3 bases from J, with 13 bases in between. The CDR3 reads CASSQDQVDYGYTF. CDR3 DNA: TGTGCCAGCAGCCAAGACCAGGTGGACTATGGCTACACCTTC.

With regard to this clone: The same CDR3 can be traced to other DNA sequences in this sample. The V call is TRBV19, the J call TRBJ2-2, with unresolved D. Looked up from germline, CDR1 is LNHDA and CDR2 is SQIVND (reference sequence). V lost 2 bases to trimming and J lost 1 base, with 5 bases between them. The CDR3 spans 14 residues. The CDR3 DNA follows: TGTGCCAGTAGTATAAGAGGGAACACCGGGGAGCTGTTTTTT. The encoded protein is CASSIRGNTGELFF.

This chain's CDR3 is CASSATGNEKLFF. Here the CDR3 DNA reads TGTGCCAGCAGCGCCACAGGGAATGAAAAACTGTTTTTT. V usage is TRBV2 and J usage is TRBJ1-4; a weak D match, TRBD1 (6 bases). Trimming shortened V by 6 bases and J by 5 bases, and 10 bases separated the two germline ends. The CDR3 length is 13 residues. Germline values: CDR1 SNHLY, CDR2 FYNNEI.

The genes are TRBV4-3 and TRBJ2-2; 8 positions match TRBD2. The CDR3 contains 16 residues. Germline trimming cut 1 base from V and 6 bases from J; bases unmatched to any gene: 7. Germline V gene data show CDR1 as LGHNA and CDR2 as YSLEER. CDR3: CASSQVRGGPAGELFF. CDR3 in DNA: TGCGCCAGCAGCCAAGTCCGGGGGGGCCCCGCCGGGGAGCTGTTTTTT.

Only a few counts were recorded for this clone. V is TRBV5-4 and J is TRBJ2-7; tentatively, D is TRBD2 (6 bases). Per germline, CDR1 SGHNT and CDR2 YYREEE (reference sequence). The V and J ends lost 4 bases and 1 base respectively, with 15 bases between them. This CDR3 contains 15 residues. The DNA for the CDR3 is TGTGCCAGCAGCAAGGGACGGGGACTTTCCTACGAGCAGTACTTC. Its protein product is CASSKGRGLSYEQYF.

The J gene is TRBJ1-3, the V gene TRBV14, with D maybe TRBD1 (5 bases). V was trimmed by 3 bases and J by 0 bases, leaving 6 bases between them. The CDR3 runs to 14 residues. CDR1 and CDR2 (germline): SGHDN, FVKESK. CDR3 residues: CASSHRGSGNTIYF. The CDR3 coding sequence is TGTGCCAGCAGCCATAGGGGCTCTGGAAACACCATATATTTT.

This clone was counted a few times. This chain joins TRBV7-8 and TRBJ2-1; 10 bases match TRBD2. The CDR3 loop spans 16 amino acids. The ends lost 6 bases at V and 3 bases at J; junction bases unmatched: 8. CDR1 SGHVS and CDR2 FQNEAQ come from the germline V gene. CDR3 nucleotide sequence: TGTGCCAGCAGTCCGCAAAGCGGGGGGGGCTACAATGAGCAGTTCTTC. Amino acids: CASSPQSGGGYNEQFF.

The chain has TRBV6-5 and TRBJ2-5, with 7 bases that match TRBD2. The V gene's germline CDR1 is MNHEY and CDR2 SVGAGI. The CDR3 covers 15 residues. The J segment lost 1 base and the V segment lost 6 bases, leaving 8 bases of the junction unmatched. In DNA form, the CDR3 reads TGTGCCAGCAGCCGCACGGGGGAGGGCCAAGAGACCCAGTACTTC. Translation gives CASSRTGEGQETQYF.

Only a few counts were recorded for this clone. The chain carries TRBV18 and TRBJ1-5, with TRBD1 identical over 8 bases. The CDR3 is 13 amino acids. V lost 6 bases, J lost 5 bases, and 3 bases stayed unmatched. The germline CDR1 and CDR2 sequences are KGHSH and LQKENI. DNA of the CDR3: TGTGCCAGCTCCCAGACAGGGGATCAGCCCCAGCATTTT. Its protein is CASSQTGDQPQHF.

About this clone itself: A read error may produce the germline difference seen at one junction end. The chain couples TRBV6-5 to TRBJ2-3, with TRBD1 matching 9 bases. Germline V gene sequence: CDR1 MNHEY, CDR2 SVGAGI. This CDR3 has 14 amino acids. The CDR3 sequence: CASRRDRGTDTQYF. As DNA, the CDR3 is TGCGCCAGCAGAAGGGACAGGGGCACAGATACGCAGTATTTT.

This clone was counted between two and nine times. The rearrangement uses TRBV9 and TRBJ1-6; D remains unclear. The CDR3 consists of 15 residues. Deletions cut 3 bases from V and 7 bases from J, with 14 bases between. Per germline, CDR1 SGDLS and CDR2 YYNGEE. The CDR3: CASSASPGGNSPLHF. As DNA, the CDR3 is TGTGCCAGCAGCGCTAGTCCTGGCGGCAATTCACCCCTCCACTTT.

The chain has TRBV2 and TRBJ1-2; tentatively, D is TRBD1 (6 bases). The ends were cut back, 6 bases at V and 4 bases at J, with 15 bases in the middle. This CDR3 has 14 amino acids. Germline CDR1 reads SNHLY; CDR2 reads FYNNEI. The CDR3 nucleotides are TGTGCCAGCAGCCAACAGGGATCCTCCTATGGCTACACCTTC. It encodes CASSQQGSSYGYTF.

The V and J genes are TRBV2 and TRBJ1-6; maybe TRBD1 (6 bases). V was trimmed by 8 bases and J by 4 bases, leaving 15 bases between them. Germline-derived CDR1 and CDR2 are SNHLY and FYNNEI. The CDR3 is 15 residues long. CDR3 in amino acids: CASGEKTGYNSPLHF. CDR3 sequence (DNA): TGTGCCAGCGGGGAAAAGACAGGTTATAATTCACCCCTCCACTTT.

This clone was picked up a small number of times. V gene TRBV4-3 combines with J gene TRBJ1-4; 10 positions match TRBD1. V lost 8 bases and J lost 8; bases outside the gene matches: 8. The CDR3 is 14 amino acids. Germline V lookup: CDR1 LGHNA, CDR2 YSLEER. DNA of the CDR3: TGCGCCAGCGGGCACGGGACAGGGGCCGAAAAACTGTTTTTT. This codes for CASGHGTGAEKLFF.

This clone was seen a few times. CDR3 sequence: CASKASGANEQFF. CDR3 coding DNA: TGTGCCAGCAAGGCTAGCGGGGCCAATGAGCAGTTCTTC. This rearrangement joins TRBV6-1 to TRBJ2-1; 9 positions match TRBD2. The CDR3 totals 13 residues. Trimming cost V 7 bases and J 6 bases; bases outside gene matches: 4. In germline, CDR1 is MNHNS, CDR2 SASEGT.

The rearrangement uses TRBV11-2 and TRBJ2-7, with 9 nucleotides matching TRBD2. Germline V CDR1 and CDR2: SGHAT, FQNNGV. The CDR3 totals 14 residues. Trimming cost V 5 bases and J 6 bases; bases outside gene matches: 8. The CDR3 DNA reads TGTGCCAGCAGCCTTAGCGGGGGAGGCCTCGAGCAGTACTTC. Amino acids: CASSLSGGGLEQYF.